The source of this T cell receptor beta chain is a study of control samples from healthy donors and cancer patients (dated by TCRdb to 2018 to 2020). To note about this clone: It lacks a known antigen. The sample holds no much larger clone one base away, and base qualities are not on file.

V loses 5 bases at its end and J loses 3 bases; junction bases beyond the gene matches: 5. The CDR3 covers 14 residues, taking in both the cysteine and the phenylalanine. Only the CDR3 part of the read is kept: 42 bases, read in frame from the first base. From the germline V gene (reference sequence), CDR1 is LNHDA and CDR2 is SQIVND. The library was obtained by the immunoSEQ multiplex PCR assay. Not all clones reach the TCRdb copy of this immuneACCESS table, which keeps in-frame sequences only. Checked studies attribute under half of the gap to unresolved V genes and leave the rest unexplained. The sample profile shows around 170,000 clones; about 86% of them were found once. The ten largest clones represent 4.9% of the sample.

The V and J genes are TRBV19 and TRBJ2-7, with 9 bases in between that match TRBD1. The sequencing input was blood. This clonotype was obtained from a woman in her 30s in good health. CDR3 protein: CASSPTTGGYEQYF. The DNA reads as follows: TGTGCCAGTAGTCCAACGACAGGGGGCTACGAGCAGTACTTC.